These 28 T cell receptor beta chains were all obtained from the same sample, sequenced in a study of blood T cell repertoires in COVID-19. Sequencing was performed with immunoSEQ multiplex PCR; in TCRdb, only in-frame clones are kept and a portion is missing. Of around 430,000 clones in the sample, 80% to 90% are singletons; the top ten hold roughly a tenth. The sample consisted of PBMCs or T cells enriched from blood (not recorded which). Source of these receptors: a woman aged 45-59 years who had recovered from COVID-19.

A word on this clone: Additional DNA sequences in this sample encode the identical CDR3. V and J are TRBV19 and TRBJ1-2, with D hard to call. Trimming cost V 6 bases and J 2 bases, with 4 bases left between them. Germline V lookup: CDR1 LNHDA, CDR2 SQIVND (reference sequence). CDR3 length: 11 amino acids. This CDR3 reads CASRRNYGYTF. The CDR3 region has the DNA TGTGCCAGTAGGCGAAACTATGGCTACACCTTC.

The chain uses TRBV7-2 and TRBJ1-2; no firm D call. Germline values: CDR1 SGHTA, CDR2 FQGNSA. CDR3 length: 14 residues. V lost 5 bases, J lost 2 bases, and 12 bases lay in between. The CDR3, as DNA: TGTGCCAGCAGCCTCCCGGTCTCAAACTATGGCTACACCTTC. It codes for CASSLPVSNYGYTF.

This clone was seen once. The rearrangement links TRBV19 to TRBJ1-1; D is possibly TRBD1 (5 bases). The CDR3 has 15 residues. The V gene's germline CDR1 is LNHDA and CDR2 SQIVND (reference sequence). Trimming removed 5 bases at V and 6 bases at J, with 19 bases between. This CDR3 reads CASSPPAGPDAEAFF. The CDR3, as DNA: TGTGCCAGTAGTCCCCCCGCAGGGCCGGACGCTGAAGCTTTCTTT.

This rearrangement joins TRBV29-1 to TRBJ2-1, with 13 positions matching TRBD2. V trimming: 6 bases; J trimming: 6 bases; junction bases outside the gene matches: 8. CDR3 size: 15 residues. Germline assignment: CDR1 SQVTM and CDR2 ANQGSEA. The CDR3 loop reads CSVGRLAGGLNEQFF. The CDR3 region has the DNA TGCAGCGTCGGTCGACTAGCGGGGGGACTCAATGAGCAGTTCTTC.

This sequence joins TRBV9 and TRBJ2-3; D may be TRBD2 (5 bases). Germline-derived CDR1 and CDR2 are SGDLS and YYNGEE. Trimming shortened V by 0 bases and J by 3 bases, and 8 bases separated the two germline ends. The CDR3 runs 14 residues. As DNA, the CDR3 is TGTGCCAGCAGCGTAGGGTCGGGAACAGATACGCAGTATTTT. The encoded protein is CASSVGSGTDTQYF. Based on the CDR3 plus reference TRBV9 and TRBJ2-3, the full variable domain is DSGVTQTPKHLITATGQRVTLRCSPRSGDLSVYWYQQSLDQGLQFLIQYYNGEERAKGNILERFSAQQFPDLHSELNLSSLELGDSALYFCASSVGSGTDTQYFGPGTRLTVL.

The V call is TRBV11-2, the J call TRBJ2-7; possibly TRBD2 for D (5 bases). The length of the CDR3 is 15 residues. Per germline, CDR1 SGHAT and CDR2 FQNNGV. The V end was cut by 4 bases, the J end by 2 bases, with 15 bases between. The CDR3 loop is CASSSGVLGTYEQYF. CDR3 DNA: TGTGCCAGCAGCTCCGGGGTCCTCGGGACCTACGAGCAGTACTTC.

The chain combines TRBV3-1 (or the pseudogene TRBV3-2) with TRBJ2-1; no firm D call. This CDR3 contains 12 residues. Germline V gene sequence: CDR1 LGHDT, CDR2 YNNKEL (reference sequence). V was pared by 1 base and J by 4 bases, with 2 bases between. CDR3 in amino acids: CASSQAYNEQFF. CDR3 DNA sequence: TGTGCCAGCAGCCAAGCATACAATGAGCAGTTCTTC.

The V gene is TRBV12-3 or TRBV12-4, the J gene TRBJ1-4; a possible D gene is TRBD1 (5 bases). V lost 4 bases, J lost 12 bases, and 9 bases lay in between. The CDR3 runs to 11 residues. CDR3 residues: CASSSTRELFF. In nucleotides, the CDR3 is TGTGCCAGCAGTTCCACCAGGGAACTGTTTTTT.

To note about this clone: Within the sample, other DNA sequences also encode this same CDR3. This chain links TRBV2 with TRBJ2-1; 15 nucleotides line up with TRBD2. With 5 bases clipped from V and 6 bases from J, the junction kept 2 bases outside the gene matches. Looked up from germline, CDR1 is SNHLY and CDR2 is FYNNEI. CDR3 length equals 15 residues. Here the CDR3 DNA reads TGTGCCAGCAGTAGGACTAGCGGGGGGGCCAATGAGCAGTTCTTC. This sequence encodes CASSRTSGGANEQFF. Full variable domain (outside the CDR3, taken from reference TRBV2 and TRBJ2-1): EPEVTQTPSHQVTQMGQEVILRCVPISNHLYFYWYRQILGQKVEFLVSFYNNEISEKSEIFDDQFSVERPDGSNFTLKIRSTKLEDSAMYFCASSRTSGGANEQFFGPGTRLTVL.

The count of this clone is one. V and J are TRBV5-1 and TRBJ1-2; no firm D call. The CDR3 extends over 13 amino acids. V lost 0 bases to trimming and J lost 8 bases, with 11 bases between them. The germline CDR1 and CDR2 sequences are SGHRS and YFSETQ. The CDR3 loop reads CASSLEPVGGYTF. The DNA for the CDR3 is TGCGCCAGCAGCTTGGAACCGGTCGGGGGCTACACCTTC.

The J gene is TRBJ2-1, the V gene TRBV7-3; a possible D gene is TRBD1 (5 bases). This CDR3 comprises 13 residues. Germline CDR1 SGHTA, CDR2 FQGTGA. The germline V and J ends were trimmed by 5 bases and 6 bases, with 11 bases remaining between them. In DNA form, the CDR3 reads TGTGCCAGCAGCCGCTACAGGTCCAATGAGCAGTTCTTC. This gives the protein CASSRYRSNEQFF. The full variable domain, its missing parts supplied by reference TRBV7-3 and TRBJ2-1, is GAGVSQTPSNKVTEKGKYVELRCDPISGHTALYWYRQSLGQGPEFLIYFQGTGAADDSGLPNDRFFAVRPEGSVSTLKIQRTERGDSAVYLCASSRYRSNEQFFGPGTRLTVL.

The chain uses TRBV7-2 and TRBJ1-2; D remains unclear. Trimming pared 3 bases from V and 7 bases from J, leaving 6 bases between. Germline V gene data show CDR1 as SGHTA and CDR2 as FQGNSA. The CDR3 runs to 11 residues. CDR3 DNA: TGTGCCAGCAGCTTCAACGGTGGCTACACCTTC. It is translated as CASSFNGGYTF. Looking up the rest from reference TRBV7-2 and TRBJ1-2 gives the full variable domain: GAGVSQSPSNKVTEKGKDVELRCDPISGHTALYWYRQSLGQGLEFLIYFQGNSAPDKSGLPSDRFSAERTGGSVSTLTIQRTQQEDSAVYLCASSFNGGYTFGSGTRLTVV.

This chain links TRBV28 with TRBJ2-3; 10 bases are a match to TRBD1. V shed 6 bases and J 5 bases; nucleotides not matched to a gene: 5. Germline V gene lookup returns CDR1 MDHEN and CDR2 SYDVKM. CDR3 length equals 14 residues. CDR3 amino acids: CASRTGGAGDTQYF. CDR3 bases: TGTGCCAGCAGGACAGGGGGCGCCGGAGATACGCAGTATTTT.

This chain connects TRBV12-3 or TRBV12-4 to TRBJ2-1, with D possibly being TRBD2 (5 bases). This CDR3 is 13 amino acids long. Trimming took off 8 bases at V and 2 bases at J, with 10 bases between the two ends. The CDR3 nucleotides are TGTGCCAGCTTGAGGGCGACCTACAATGAGCAGTTCTTC. Translating it yields CASLRATYNEQFF.

This chain joins TRBV28 and TRBJ1-6; the match to TRBD1 covers 7 bases. This CDR3 is built from 14 residues. Germline assignment: CDR1 MDHEN and CDR2 SYDVKM. Trimming at V came to 7 bases and at J to 12 bases, leaving 12 bases not matched to a gene. This CDR3 is CASNLDRDIEPLHF. The CDR3 DNA reads as TGTGCCAGCAACCTCGACAGGGACATCGAACCCCTCCACTTT.

This rearrangement joins TRBV28 to TRBJ1-2; 7 nucleotides align to TRBD1. This CDR3 has 14 amino acids. V lost 2 bases and J lost 9; bases outside the gene matches: 9. The germline gives CDR1 MDHEN, CDR2 SYDVKM. CDR3 nucleotides: TGTGCCAGCAGTTTAATAAGGCAGGGGGGTAGCTACACCTTC. Translated: CASSLIRQGGSYTF.

This sequence joins TRBV23-1 and TRBJ1-3; no clear D gene. TRBV23-1 is an ORF for which the function is uncertain. The CDR3 contains 14 residues. Deletions cut 7 bases from V and 0 bases from J, with 10 bases between. This chain's CDR3 is CASIQYSSGNTIYF. The CDR3 nucleotides are TGCGCCAGCATACAATACAGCTCTGGAAACACCATATATTTT.

The rearrangement uses TRBV5-6 and TRBJ1-4; TRBD1 aligns across 7 bases. Germline V gene lookup returns CDR1 SGHDT and CDR2 YYEEEE. J lost 8 bases, V lost 1 base, and 8 bases had no gene match. The CDR3 totals 15 residues. CDR3 DNA sequence: TGTGCCAGCAGCTTGACGACAGGGTTGAGGGAAAAACTGTTTTTT. Amino acids: CASSLTTGLREKLFF.

This chain joins TRBV29-1 and TRBJ1-4; D unresolved. The CDR3 is made up of 13 amino acids. Germline V gene lookup returns CDR1 SQVTM and CDR2 ANQGSEA. The ends were cut back, 4 bases at V and 5 bases at J, with 11 bases in the middle. The CDR3 is CSVGGGQNEKLFF. The DNA for the CDR3 is TGCAGCGTTGGGGGAGGCCAGAATGAAAAACTGTTTTTT.

The chain couples TRBV6-5 to TRBJ1-5; D call uncertain. The CDR3 sequence is 15 residues long. Germline CDR1 reads MNHEY; CDR2 reads SVGAGI. Trimming stripped 0 bases from V and 5 bases from J, with 11 bases between. The CDR3, as DNA: TGTGCCAGCAGTTACTCTTTCAGTTCTTATCAGCCCCAGCATTTT. This translates into CASSYSFSSYQPQHF.

CDR3 region: CASSRDRAPSNQPQHF. The DNA for the CDR3 is TGCGCCAGCAGCCGAGACAGGGCGCCTAGCAATCAGCCCCAGCATTTT. The chain carries TRBV4-1 and TRBJ1-5; 7 bases align to TRBD1. The CDR3 consists of 16 residues. Trimming removed 4 bases from V and 0 bases from J; junction bases left unmatched: 6. Germline loops: CDR1 MGHRA, CDR2 YSYEKL.

Only a few counts were recorded for this clone. V usage is TRBV5-1 and J usage is TRBJ1-1; D gene ambiguous. The CDR3 length is 14 residues. The V and J ends lost 2 bases and 0 bases respectively, with 8 bases between them. The germline CDR1 and CDR2 sequences are SGHRS and YFSETQ. The CDR3 DNA follows: TGCGCCAGCAGCTTTGGGCCTGTGAACACTGAAGCTTTCTTT. Protein: CASSFGPVNTEAFF. The variable domain in full, completed from reference TRBV5-1 and TRBJ1-1, reads KAGVTQTPRYLIKTRGQQVTLSCSPISGHRSVSWYQQTPGQGLQFLFEYFSETQRNKGNFPGRFSGRQFSNSRSEMNVSTLELGDSALYLCASSFGPVNTEAFFGQGTRLTVV.

The V call is TRBV19, the J call TRBJ2-5; maybe TRBD2 (5 bases). V lost 7 bases to trimming and J lost 5 bases, with 20 bases between them. Germline-derived CDR1 and CDR2 are LNHDA and SQIVND (reference sequence). The CDR3 extends over 15 amino acids. The CDR3 region is CASNPGTSLAETQYF. Written as DNA, the CDR3 is TGTGCCAGTAATCCGGGAACCTCACTCGCCGAGACCCAGTACTTC. Combining the CDR3 with reference TRBV19 and TRBJ2-5 gives the whole variable domain DGGITQSPKYLFRKEGQNVTLSCEQNLNHDAMYWYRQDPGQGLRLIYYSQIVNDFQKGDIAEGYSVSREKKESFPLTVTSAQKNPTAFYLCASNPGTSLAETQYFGPGTRLLVL.

The chain joins TRBV19 to TRBJ2-1, with D perhaps TRBD2 (6 bases). Germline CDR1 LNHDA, CDR2 SQIVND (reference sequence). Trimming took 7 bases from V and 9 from J, leaving 13 bases between them. This CDR3 is built from 12 residues. CDR3 nucleotides: TGTGCCAGTAACAGCGGGTCGGGTGAGCAGTTCTTC. It specifies CASNSGSGEQFF.

This sequence joins TRBV19 and TRBJ1-1; D is undetermined. Germline V gene data show CDR1 as LNHDA and CDR2 as SQIVND (reference sequence). With 3 bases removed from V and 5 bases from J, the gap between germline ends came to 16 bases. CDR3 length: 15 amino acids. CDR3 protein: CASSILSAAGTEAFF. The CDR3, as DNA: TGTGCCAGTAGTATTTTATCAGCGGCGGGGACTGAAGCTTTCTTT.

The chain uses TRBV7-8 and TRBJ2-1, with TRBD2 identical over 8 bases. Germline V lookup: CDR1 SGHVS, CDR2 FQNEAQ. CDR3 length: 16 residues. The V and J ends lost 4 bases and 8 bases, in that order; junction bases with no gene match: 13. Here the CDR3 reads CASSSPAGDAPHEQFF. The CDR3 region has the DNA TGTGCCAGCAGCTCCCCAGCGGGGGATGCCCCCCATGAGCAGTTCTTC.

The chain's CDR3 is CASSLLTGNTGELFF. Here the CDR3 DNA reads TGTGCCAGCAGCTTGTTAACAGGGAACACCGGGGAGCTGTTTTTT. This chain joins TRBV5-4 and TRBJ2-2, with a weak D call TRBD1 (5 bases). This CDR3 contains 15 residues. In germline, CDR1 is SGHNT, CDR2 YYREEE (reference sequence). Trimming removed 1 base from V and 1 base from J, with 8 bases in between.

This chain joins TRBV10-3 and TRBJ2-2, with D perhaps TRBD2 (6 bases). Germline V gene lookup returns CDR1 ENHRY and CDR2 SYGVKD. V lost 11 bases, J lost 3 bases, and 16 bases lay in between. The length of the CDR3 is 14 residues. Here the CDR3 DNA reads TGTGCCGCCACGCCGGGGGAACACACCGGGGAGCTGTTTTTT. Translating gives CAATPGEHTGELFF.